The rows below give T cell receptor beta chains drawn from one sample of a study of blood T cell repertoires in COVID-19. Here immunoSEQ multiplex PCR was the method, and the copy in TCRdb shows in-frame clones only, minus some. The sample holds 200,000 to 250,000 clones, approximately 90% seen once. Sequenced: peripheral blood. Receptors were obtained from a man between 60 and 75 years old with COVID-19, enrolled during active disease. Each CDR3 is given with its conserved first and last residue. Each record gives: D gene, J gene, clone size, V gene, CDR3 protein, CDR3 DNA. The D gene is left open where the match is weak. The size field is filled for only some rows; it gives once, few, many or a size class.

D: .
J: TRBJ1-2
size: .
V: TRBV5-4
CDR3: CASSLVSGQDYGYTF
DNA: TGTGCCAGCAGCTTGGTTTCCGGCCAGGACTATGGCTACACCTTC

D: TRBD2
J: TRBJ2-7
size: .
V: TRBV27
CDR3: CASSLGLAVSYEQYF
DNA: TGTGCCAGCAGTTTAGGGCTAGCGGTTTCCTACGAGCAGTACTTC

D: TRBD1
J: TRBJ1-6
size: .
V: TRBV7-2
CDR3: CASSVAGTGPTLHF
DNA: TGTGCCAGCAGCGTAGCCGGGACAGGGCCCACCCTCCACTTT

D: .
J: TRBJ2-5
size: .
V: TRBV12-3/TRBV12-4
CDR3: CASNSFGGETQYF
DNA: TGTGCCAGCAACTCTTTCGGGGGAGAGACCCAGTACTTC

D: TRBD1
J: TRBJ1-1
size: .
V: TRBV9
CDR3: CASSVVQGANTEAFF
DNA: TGTGCCAGCAGCGTAGTGCAGGGGGCGAACACTGAAGCTTTCTTT

D: TRBD1
J: TRBJ1-2
size: .
V: TRBV28
CDR3: CASSLGGQGGNGYTF
DNA: TGTGCCAGCAGTTTAGGCGGACAGGGAGGGAATGGCTACACCTTC

D: TRBD1
J: TRBJ2-3
size: .
V: TRBV6-5
CDR3: CASRGLGTDTQYF
DNA: TGTGCCAGTAGGGGGCTCGGCACAGATACGCAGTATTTT

D: TRBD1
J: TRBJ1-2
size: .
V: TRBV30
CDR3: CAWRSRTGPLYGYTF
DNA: TGTGCCTGGCGAAGCAGGACAGGGCCCCTCTATGGCTACACCTTC

D: TRBD1
J: TRBJ2-2
size: .
V: TRBV7-3
CDR3: CASSLFPGTGGTGELFF
DNA: TGTGCCAGCAGCTTATTCCCCGGGACAGGGGGGACCGGGGAGCTGTTTTTT

D: TRBD1
J: TRBJ2-7
size: once
V: TRBV6-5
CDR3: CASSQTGTGFYEQYF
DNA: TGTGCCAGCAGCCAAACCGGGACAGGGTTCTACGAGCAGTACTTC

D: .
J: TRBJ2-7
size: .
V: TRBV21-1
CDR3: CASSRRGTSGITAPYEQYF
DNA: TGTGCCAGCAGCAGGAGGGGGACTAGCGGGATAACGGCTCCTTACGAGCAGTACTTC

D: .
J: TRBJ2-7
size: once
V: TRBV2
CDR3: CASSGLLPEQYF
DNA: TGTGCCAGCAGTGGACTGCTTCCCGAGCAGTACTTC

D: .
J: TRBJ1-1
size: .
V: TRBV7-8
CDR3: CASSSQTARGTEAFF
DNA: TGTGCCAGCAGCTCCCAGACAGCCCGCGGCACTGAAGCTTTCTTT

D: .
J: TRBJ2-7
size: .
V: TRBV11-3
CDR3: CASSPKRVCVIREQYF
DNA: TGTGCCAGCAGCCCGAAGCGGGTCTGTGTGATACGCGAGCAGTACTTC

D: .
J: TRBJ1-5
size: .
V: TRBV7-8
CDR3: CASSVRVVNQPQHF
DNA: TGTGCCAGCAGCGTCAGGGTAGTTAATCAGCCCCAGCATTTT

D: .
J: TRBJ2-7
size: few
V: TRBV5-4
CDR3: CASSSDTNSYEQYF
DNA: TGTGCCAGCAGCTCCGACACCAATTCCTACGAGCAGTACTTC

D: .
J: TRBJ2-2
size: .
V: TRBV12-3/TRBV12-4
CDR3: CASSPRQTGELFF
DNA: TGTGCCAGCAGTCCCCGACAGACCGGGGAGCTGTTTTTT

D: .
J: TRBJ2-6
size: once
V: TRBV3-1/TRBV3-2
CDR3: CASSPSGANVLTF
DNA: TGTGCCAGCAGTCCGTCTGGGGCCAACGTCCTGACTTTC

D: TRBD1
J: TRBJ1-2
size: .
V: TRBV28
CDR3: CASNNLGDSFFYGYTF
DNA: TGTGCCAGCAATAACCTGGGGGACAGCTTTTTCTATGGCTACACCTTC

D: TRBD1
J: TRBJ1-4
size: .
V: TRBV5-5
CDR3: CASSLSRQGAYSTNEKLFF
DNA: TGTGCCAGCAGCTTGTCGAGACAGGGGGCTTATTCAACTAATGAAAAACTGTTTTTT

D: .
J: TRBJ1-6
size: .
V: TRBV21-1
CDR3: CASSRGGVNSPLHF
DNA: TGTGCCAGCTCGCGTGGGGGGGTGAATTCACCCCTCCACTTT

D: .
J: TRBJ1-1
size: .
V: TRBV23-1
CDR3: CASSQCVGTGLDTSVMNTEAFF
DNA: TGCGCCAGCAGTCAATGCGTGGGAACAGGGTTGGACACCTCTGTCATGAACACTGAAGCTTTCTTT